This TCR beta chain was identified during a study of OX40 agonist ivuxolimab in advanced cancers. Describing the broader study: Ivuxolimab, which targeted the costimulatory receptor OX40 (CD134), was an agonistic, fully human IgG2 monoclonal antibody. The point of sequencing TCRbeta in the periphery was to test whether ivuxolimab changed TCR sequence diversity and drove clonal T-cell expansion. Partial responses occurred in three dose-escalation patients: two with cutaneous melanoma and one with hepatocellular carcinoma. Intravenous ivuxolimab was administered to patients every 2 weeks at six dose levels: 0.01, 0.1, 0.3, 1.5, 3 and 10 mg/kg. The paper describes the monotherapy dose-escalation part (N of about 52 patients) of the phase I trial of ivuxolimab. Of the approximately 54 patients in dose escalation, 19 had hepatocellular carcinoma, about 15 had melanoma, 9 had renal cell carcinoma and 9 had head and neck cancer. Patients were allowed to have had prior anti-PD-1, anti-PD-L1 or anti-CTLA-4 therapy, and 40% to 45% of the dose-escalation patients had been treated with checkpoint inhibitors. A male proportion of around 81% and a mean age of 60 years, ranging from 23 to 79, were recorded for the dose-escalation cohort.

The study at large found these results: The antigen specificity of the peripheral T cells that underwent clonal expansion was not determined. In the 0.1-3.0 mg/kg groups, partial responders were among the patients with the lowest normalized peripheral clonal expansion, particularly in CD8+ T cells. At doses of 0.1 to 3.0 mg/kg, clonal expansion of both CD4+ and CD8+ T cells in blood was seen between baseline and week 6. After ivuxolimab, CD8+ T cells had more expanded clones than CD4+ T cells on average. Low levels of normalized T-cell clonal expansion were also seen in some nonresponding patients.

This clone was recorded once. No cognate antigen has been identified for it. No base qualities exist here, and no much larger clone lies one base off it. Patients with autoimmune disease history or receiving systemic immunosuppression were excluded from the trial. Peripheral blood for TCR sequencing was drawn from every dose cohort at baseline, at cycle 4 day 1 and at cycle 7 day 1. Samples came from an open-label, multicenter, first-in-human phase I dose-escalation trial of ivuxolimab. Adults with locally advanced or metastatic melanoma, renal cell, hepatocellular, or head and neck squamous cell carcinoma were enrolled in the trial. Before TCR sequencing, CD4+ T cells and CD8+ T cells were sorted from peripheral blood as separate populations. Genomic DNA was isolated from the sorted cells so that the TCRbeta CDR3 region could be sequenced. The immunoSEQ Assay was used to sequence the TCRbeta CDR3 regions. Imported from immuneACCESS, the table was reduced by TCRdb to in-frame sequences with V and J called. These copies leave out some clones; in studies compared against another copy, an unresolved V gene accounts for under half, and the cause of the remainder is not known. This sample gives approximately 74,000 clones in total; 80% to 95% of them show up just once. In total, the top ten clones hold roughly 6% of the sample.

The germline V gene specifies SGHAT as CDR1 and FQNNGV as CDR2. The CDR3 contains 16 residues, cysteine and phenylalanine counted. Just CDR3 DNA is preserved here, 48 bases in frame from base 1. Cut back by 4 bases and 2 bases, the V and J ends lie 17 bases apart. The origin of this receptor is an adult with an advanced solid tumor such as melanoma, head and neck, liver or kidney cancer. Rearrangement joined TRBV11-2 to TRBJ1-2; the D segment could be TRBD1, given 5 matching bases. The material sequenced was CD4+ or CD8+ T cells sorted from blood, taken in a trial of the OX40 agonist ivuxolimab. The bases read TGTGCCAGCAGCTACTCTCCTAGGGGAGGAAACTATGGCTACACCTTC. It translates to CASSYSPRGGNYGYTF.